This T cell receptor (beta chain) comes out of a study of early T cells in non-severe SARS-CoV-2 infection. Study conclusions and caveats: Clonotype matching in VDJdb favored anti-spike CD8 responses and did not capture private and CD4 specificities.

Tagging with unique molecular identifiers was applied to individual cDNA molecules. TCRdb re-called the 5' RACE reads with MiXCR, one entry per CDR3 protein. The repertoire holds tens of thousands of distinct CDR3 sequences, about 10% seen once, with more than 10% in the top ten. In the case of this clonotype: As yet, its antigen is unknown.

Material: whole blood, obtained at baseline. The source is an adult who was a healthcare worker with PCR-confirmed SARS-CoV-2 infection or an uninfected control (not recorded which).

The CDR3 nucleotides read TGTGCCAGCAACAGGGGCCAGGATAATTCACCCCTCCACTTT. Translating it yields CASNRGQDNSPLHF. The gene calls are TRBV2 and TRBJ1-6; 7 positions agree with TRBD1. Unmatched junction bases numbered 5, after V lost 7 bases and J lost 5 bases. Looked up from germline, CDR1 is SNHLY and CDR2 is FYNNEI. This CDR3 region has 14 residues.